Listed below are T cell receptor beta chains from one sample, sequenced in a study of shared clonotypes between healthy human individuals. Clones were sequenced by immunoSEQ multiplex PCR, and TCRdb holds only the in-frame ones, with some missing. The table lists nearly 600,000 clones, over 95% of them singletons. Specimen: naive CD8+ T cells sorted from blood. Source of these receptors: a woman in her twenties or thirties in good health. CDR3s include the opening cysteine and the closing phenylalanine or tryptophan. D genes are given only for firm matches. The listing skips clone size in some rows; elsewhere it reads once, few, many or a size class.

size,V,D,J,DNA,CDR3
once,TRBV27,.,TRBJ2-2,TGTGCCAGCAGTCTGGACGGAGACACCGGGGAGCTGTTTTTT,CASSLDGDTGELFF
.,TRBV28,.,TRBJ2-7,TGTGCCAGCAGCCCCGTTGGGACGCCCGCTGGGCAGTACTTC,CASSPVGTPAGQYF
.,TRBV5-8,.,TRBJ2-1,TGTGCCAGCAGGTGGGGGTACAATGAGCAGTTCTTC,CASRWGYNEQFF
.,TRBV28,TRBD2,TRBJ2-3,TGTGCCAGCAGTTTATCTTCTAGCGGGAGGGCCTCTTGGGATACGCAGTATTTT,CASSLSSSGRASWDTQYF
.,TRBV27,.,TRBJ2-5,TGTGCCAGCAGTGAAACGGGGGCCTACGGCCAGTACTTC,CASSETGAYGQYF
.,TRBV27,TRBD1,TRBJ1-5,TGTGCCAGCAGTACTACAGGGGGAAATCAGCCCCAGCATTTT,CASSTTGGNQPQHF
.,TRBV6-5,.,TRBJ1-1,TGTGCCAGCAGTTACTCGATAAGAAACACTGAAGCTTTCTTT,CASSYSIRNTEAFF
.,TRBV27,.,TRBJ2-1,TGTGCCAGCAGTTTAGATTCGTACAATGAGCAGTTCTTC,CASSLDSYNEQFF
once,TRBV28,.,TRBJ2-7,TGTGCCAGCAGTTTACGCTCCTACGAGCAGTACTTC,CASSLRSYEQYF
.,TRBV7-2,TRBD1,TRBJ2-4,TGTGCCAGCAGCACAGGTCCGGGACAGAAAAACATTCAGTACTTC,CASSTGPGQKNIQYF
.,TRBV5-4,.,TRBJ1-4,TGTGCCAGCAGCGCCGGGTTAGAAAAACTGTTTTTT,CASSAGLEKLFF
.,TRBV7-9,TRBD1,TRBJ2-7,TGTGCCAGCAGCCCAGAGGGACAGGGGATCTACGAGCAGTACTTC,CASSPEGQGIYEQYF
.,TRBV28,.,TRBJ2-1,TGTGCCAGCAGTCCCTTAGCGGAGGGGTACAATGAGCAGTTCTTC,CASSPLAEGYNEQFF
.,TRBV6-5,.,TRBJ2-7,TGTGCCAGCAGTTACCGGCAGGGCGAGGACGAGCAGTACTTC,CASSYRQGEDEQYF
.,TRBV4-1,TRBD1,TRBJ2-1,TGCGCCAGCAGCCAAGAGCGACAGGGCTACAATGAGCAGTTCTTC,CASSQERQGYNEQFF
.,TRBV2,.,TRBJ2-3,TGTGCCAGCAGTGAAAACGGGAGAGGATCAGATACGCAGTATTTT,CASSENGRGSDTQYF
.,TRBV7-6,.,TRBJ2-7,TGTGCCAGCAGCCTCATCGCAGGTTCCTACGAGCAGTACTTC,CASSLIAGSYEQYF
.,TRBV6-1,.,TRBJ2-2,TGTGCCAGCTCAACAGGGACCGGGGAGCTGTTTTTT,CASSTGTGELFF
once,TRBV27,TRBD2,TRBJ2-1,TGTGCCAGCAATCCCGGGACTAGCGGGTTAAATGAGCAGTTCTTC,CASNPGTSGLNEQFF
.,TRBV5-1,.,TRBJ2-7,TGCGCCAGCAGCCACCCTGGGAGGGGGGCGTACGAGCAGTACTTC,CASSHPGRGAYEQYF
.,TRBV29-1,TRBD2,TRBJ2-2,TGCAGCGGGGTCGTGGTAGCGGGAGGGCCGACGGCGGGGGAGCTGTTTTTT,CSGVVVAGGPTAGELFF
.,TRBV5-5,.,TRBJ2-2,TGTGCCAGCAGCTTGGTGGGAAGAACGGCCGGGGAGCTGTTTTTT,CASSLVGRTAGELFF
.,TRBV28,TRBD1,TRBJ1-5,TGTGCCAGCAGTCCACGGACAGGGGGTAATCAGCCCCAGCATTTT,CASSPRTGGNQPQHF
.,TRBV28,.,TRBJ2-3,TGTGCCAGCACTGTCGACCCTTCCACAGATACGCAGTATTTT,CASTVDPSTDTQYF
.,TRBV11-2,.,TRBJ2-1,TGTGCCAGCAGCTTTAACACCAACAATGAGCAGTTCTTC,CASSFNTNNEQFF
.,TRBV6-5,.,TRBJ2-6,TGTGCCAGCAGTTACTCGTTATCCGGGGCCAACGTCCTGACTTTC,CASSYSLSGANVLTF
.,TRBV11-2,TRBD1,TRBJ1-2,TGTGCCAGCAGCTTAGACCCGGACAGGGCTTATGGCTACACCTTC,CASSLDPDRAYGYTF
.,TRBV19,TRBD1,TRBJ2-7,TGTGCCAGTAGTATAGGTAGGTGGGGACAGAGTGGCTACGAGCAGTACTTC,CASSIGRWGQSGYEQYF
once,TRBV19,TRBD1,TRBJ1-4,TGTGCCAGTAGTCGGACAGGGGTTAACGAAAAACTGTTTTTT,CASSRTGVNEKLFF